One T cell receptor (beta chain) is described in this entry. This clonotype was detected only once. There is no known antigen for this receptor. Per-nucleotide qualities are absent, and no much larger clonotype sits a single base away. A single read constitutes weak evidence. Taken with the paper, the label for time point translates to: pre-sensitization, week 0. This specimen's treatment or condition label, per the study, means: therapeutic diphenylcyclopropenone sensitization with weekly scalp DPC. Blood at each patch-test visit was drawn before the patch test was applied. Patients were eligible if aged 18 to 70, diagnosed with alopecia and judged suitable for DPC therapy, and pregnant patients were excluded. Unfractionated whole blood was collected in Tempus Blood RNA tubes, and total RNA was extracted from that blood. Libraries were constructed by RACE. Sequenced on a NextSeq 500. Library preparation attached unique molecular identifiers to individual cDNA molecules for quantitative, reproducible TCR counting. For every blood RNA sample, sequencing covered both the TCR alpha and TCR beta chains. The authors' pipeline ran thus. Samples had a median of roughly 99,000 TCRs, with a range from roughly 20,000 to 700,000. The Decombinator software suite was used to annotate V, J and CDR3 in the TCR reads. For PS versus PT1 abundance plots, all samples were subsampled to the same number of TCRs (28,000). Expanded TCRs were defined as absent before sensitization and observed at least eight times at the 2-week time point. The public sequencing data were trimmed at Q25 with fastp and processed into clonotypes with MiXCR by TCRdb, which kept only in-frame beta chains. Every distinct CDR3 protein forms one entry, paired with its most common genes and DNA. TCRdb, not the authors, supplied the V and J calls. The sample table contains about 350,000 distinct CDR3 sequences; only one count was recorded for around 5.5% of them. Over 7% of the sample comes from the top ten.

This record comes from a study of human T cells and chemical hapten exposure (TCRdb year 2021). Study-wide context: For sensitization, 2% DPC in acetone was applied to an approximately 2 cm by approximately 2 cm area of upper inner arm skin. Blood for TCR sequencing was provided by twenty-nine alopecia patients at one to four time points (pre-sensitization, 2, 6 and 24 weeks). Patch tests used Finn chambers with 0.01% DPC on the upper back, scored after 6 days by International Contact Dermatitis Research Group standards. Alopecia areata with under or over 50% scalp involvement, alopecia totalis and alopecia universalis were represented in the patient cohort, which was mostly female. Blood samples were taken from patients before sensitization (week 0) and then at 2, 6 and about 24 weeks after DPC sensitization. The libraries were sequenced as a pool, and the TCR yield per sample differed mostly because of small variations in library volumes within the pool. In alopecia patients, the study followed how the peripheral blood TCR repertoire changed in vivo over primary and secondary sensitization to diphenylcyclopropenone (DPC), a hapten. Throughout the study period of 20 to 25 weeks, patients also received therapeutic DPC doses to the scalp every week.

The paper's findings and limits, for the study overall: No change with DPC sensitization was found in the number of TCRs above 1 in 1000 frequency, and no evidence of global repertoire structure alterations was found. The number of PT1 expanded TCRs positively correlated with patch test score, significant at thresholds 8, 16 and 32 but not 4. Significantly more large CDR3 similarity clusters were formed by expanded TCRs than by pre-sensitization or healthy control sets, consistent with antigen-driven responses. After repeated subsampling, the strength of the expansion versus patch-test correlation and the threshold at which it became significant changed. Because all patients had alopecia, a presumed autoimmune disease, the immune response of the patients might differ from that of healthy individuals.

For CDR1 and CDR2, the germline V gene lists SGHTA and FQGTGA. From cysteine to phenylalanine, the CDR3 is 16 amino acids long. The kept DNA is CDR3 alone, 48 bases in frame from the first base. V trim: 4 bases; J trim: 7 bases; unmatched bases: 8. The chain employs TRBV7-3 and TRBJ1-3, and TRBD1 aligns with 12 junction nucleotides. This TCR came from a woman aged 18-35 years with alopecia areata. Some clones in this sample may be carry-over from other donors' samples. Material: whole blood, obtained in connection with sensitization to the hapten diphenylcyclopropenone (DPC). At the DNA level, the sequence is TGTGCCAGCAGCTCCACCGGGACAGGGGGCGAGAACACCATATATTTT. Translated, it gives CASSSTGTGGENTIYF.